The 17 T cell receptor beta chains reported below all come from one sample, sequenced in a study of blood T cell repertoires in COVID-19. Sequenced by immunoSEQ multiplex PCR; TCRdb stores in-frame clones only, minus some. The table has 150,000 to 200,000 clones, about 88% seen once. Source material: peripheral blood. The origin of the receptors is a man in his 60s with acute or convalescent COVID-19.

The chain carries TRBV27 and TRBJ2-1, with D unresolved. CDR3 length equals 12 residues. Germline V lookup: CDR1 MNHEY, CDR2 SMNVEV (reference sequence). V was clipped by 5 bases and J by 8 bases, with 10 bases between them. CDR3 sequence reads: CASSLPSDEQFF. CDR3 nucleotides: TGTGCCAGCAGTCTACCGAGCGATGAGCAGTTCTTC.

V is TRBV29-1 and J is TRBJ2-2; D may be TRBD1 (5 bases). The CDR3 totals 15 residues. The V gene lost 4 bases and the J gene lost 0 bases, with 12 bases spanning the gap. Germline V CDR1 and CDR2: SQVTM, ANQGSEA. For the CDR3, the DNA is TGCAGCGTTGGATCATCAGGGTCGAACACCGGGGAGCTGTTTTTT. Encoded protein: CSVGSSGSNTGELFF.

The rearrangement uses TRBV12-3 or TRBV12-4 and TRBJ2-1; TRBD2 aligns across 8 bases. This CDR3 has 13 amino acids. Germline trimming cut 3 bases from V and 9 bases from J; bases unmatched to any gene: 4. The CDR3 here is CASSFGRVAEQFF. Written as DNA, the CDR3 is TGTGCCAGCAGTTTCGGGAGGGTGGCTGAGCAGTTCTTC.

The chain uses TRBV9 and TRBJ1-4; D is undetermined. CDR3 length: 16 amino acids. Between the trimmed V and J ends, which lost 0 bases and 0 bases, there was a span of 9 bases. The germline V gene has CDR1 SGDLS and CDR2 YYNGEE. CDR3 amino acids: CASSVASGATNEKLFF. The CDR3, as DNA: TGTGCCAGCAGCGTAGCCTCCGGTGCAACTAATGAAAAACTGTTTTTT. The full variable domain, with the rest looked up from reference TRBV9 and TRBJ1-4, is DSGVTQTPKHLITATGQRVTLRCSPRSGDLSVYWYQQSLDQGLQFLIQYYNGEERAKGNILERFSAQQFPDLHSELNLSSLELGDSALYFCASSVASGATNEKLFFGSGTQLSVL.

Only one count was recorded for this clone. The chain has TRBV5-1 and TRBJ2-5; 13 positions match TRBD2. The germline V gene encodes CDR1 SGHRS and CDR2 YFSETQ. V was pared by 4 bases and J by 2 bases, with 2 bases of the junction left unmatched. The CDR3 totals 15 residues. The DNA for the CDR3 is TGCGCCAGCAGCACGGGACTAGCGGGGCAAGAGACCCAGTACTTC. It is translated as CASSTGLAGQETQYF.

V is TRBV27 and J is TRBJ1-5, with 7 bases that match TRBD1. The CDR3 totals 13 residues. Germline V gene sequence: CDR1 MNHEY, CDR2 SMNVEV (reference sequence). The V segment lost 5 bases and the J segment 6 bases; nucleotides outside the gene matches: 4. The DNA for the CDR3 is TGTGCCAGCAGTCGGACAGGCGTTCAGCCCCAGCATTTT. It specifies CASSRTGVQPQHF.

The chain recombines TRBV7-3 with TRBJ2-5; TRBD1 matches 10 bases. The V gene's germline CDR1 is SGHTA and CDR2 FQGTGA. The CDR3 is 14 residues long. With V trimmed by 4 bases and J by 4 bases, 3 bases remained unmatched. CDR3 protein: CASSSTGGLETQYF. The DNA for the CDR3 is TGTGCCAGCAGCTCGACAGGGGGCTTAGAGACCCAGTACTTC.

CDR3: CASSASGYKNIQYF. The DNA for the CDR3 is TGTGCCAGCAGTGCTAGCGGGTATAAAAACATTCAGTACTTC. V usage is TRBV2 and J usage is TRBJ2-4; 8 positions match TRBD2. Germline V lookup: CDR1 SNHLY, CDR2 FYNNEI. V lost 4 bases, J lost 4 bases, and 3 bases stayed unmatched. There are 14 residues in the CDR3.

This clone was seen just once. The rearrangement joins TRBV10-3 to TRBJ1-5, with 8 bases matching TRBD1. Germline V gene sequence: CDR1 ENHRY, CDR2 SYGVKD. With 8 bases clipped from V and 4 bases from J, the junction kept 1 base outside the gene matches. The CDR3 sequence is 12 residues long. The CDR3 spells CAIGDRNQPQHF. CDR3 nucleotide sequence: TGTGCCATCGGGGACAGGAATCAGCCCCAGCATTTT.

The chain uses TRBV6-2 or TRBV6-3 and TRBJ2-7, with D tentatively TRBD2 (7 bases). Trimming pared 5 bases from V and 0 bases from J, leaving 26 bases between. CDR1 is MNHEY, CDR2 SVGEGT, per germline. CDR3 length: 19 residues. As DNA, the CDR3 is TGTGCCAGCAGTCCGCCACGGGGGGCCGAACTCGAGAGCTCCTACGAGCAGTACTTC. This sequence encodes CASSPPRGAELESSYEQYF.

V usage is TRBV7-9 and J usage is TRBJ2-6, with D maybe TRBD2 (6 bases). The CDR3 spans 17 residues. Trimming took 2 bases from V and 1 from J, leaving 12 bases between them. CDR1 is SEHNR, CDR2 FQNEAQ, per germline (reference sequence). The DNA for the CDR3 is TGTGCCAGCAGCTTAAGACGGACTATTTCTGGGGCCAACGTCCTGACTTTC. Translating gives CASSLRRTISGANVLTF.

This sequence joins TRBV18 and TRBJ2-2; weak D call: TRBD1 (6 bases). The V end was cut by 5 bases, the J end by 1 base, with 8 bases between. The CDR3 runs to 14 residues. Germline V CDR1 and CDR2: KGHSH, LQKENI. The CDR3 region is CASSDRWNTGELFF. The CDR3 DNA reads TGTGCCAGCTCAGACAGGTGGAACACCGGGGAGCTGTTTTTT.

The chain joins TRBV25-1 to TRBJ1-1; D remains unclear. The CDR3 length is 16 residues. The germline gives CDR1 MGHDK, CDR2 SYGVNS. V was cut by 0 bases and J by 0 bases, with 11 bases left in between. For the CDR3, the DNA is TGTGCCAGCAGTGAATATAGCGACCGCCTGAACACTGAAGCTTTCTTT. It codes for CASSEYSDRLNTEAFF.

The genes are TRBV10-3 and TRBJ1-1, with 8 positions matching TRBD1. There are 15 residues in the CDR3. V lost 0 bases, J lost 11 bases, and 11 bases stayed unmatched. Germline V gene lookup returns CDR1 ENHRY and CDR2 SYGVKD. The CDR3 sequence is CAISESRQGAGRAFF. The CDR3 bases are TGTGCCATCAGTGAGTCGCGGCAGGGGGCGGGCAGGGCTTTCTTT.

The chain uses TRBV2 and TRBJ1-2; 7 bases are a match to TRBD1. From germline, CDR1 is SNHLY and CDR2 FYNNEI. The V segment lost 4 bases and the J segment 7 bases; nucleotides outside the gene matches: 6. This CDR3 region has 13 residues. The chain's CDR3 is CASSGDSSTGYTF. DNA of the CDR3: TGTGCCAGCAGTGGGGACAGTTCAACTGGCTACACCTTC.

This clone was observed once. J is TRBJ1-1 and V is TRBV6-5; TRBD1 matches 10 bases. Trimming cost V 4 bases and J 0 bases; bases outside gene matches: 2. Looked up from germline, CDR1 is MNHEY and CDR2 is SVGAGI. There are 15 residues in the CDR3. The CDR3 DNA reads as TGTGCCAGCAGTTTGACAGGGGGCTTGAACACTGAAGCTTTCTTT. It is translated as CASSLTGGLNTEAFF.

The chain carries TRBV5-1 and TRBJ2-5; a weak D match, TRBD2 (6 bases). Between the trimmed V and J ends, which lost 3 bases and 1 base, there was a span of 13 bases. This CDR3 comprises 15 residues. Germline-derived CDR1 and CDR2 are SGHRS and YFSETQ. The CDR3 DNA reads as TGCGCCAGCAGCTACCCGGGACTCTTCCAAGAGACCCAGTACTTC. This translates into CASSYPGLFQETQYF.